Detailed here is one T cell receptor beta chain. The target antigen is unknown. This entry comes from a study of post-analysis software for immune sequencing data. Study-wide findings and caveats: Among 4 or 5 TRBV segments more frequent in patients than controls were TRBV5-6, TRBV5-1 and TRBV20-1. Pronounced co-clustering by F measure was evident among identically batched samples.

Between the trimmed V and J ends, which lost 2 bases and 7 bases, there was a span of 12 bases. The CDR3 spans 13 residues. Germline V gives CDR1 SGDLS, CDR2 YYNGEE. Prepared libraries of TCR beta cDNA carried unique molecular identifiers. From the PCR reads, TCRdb called clonotypes with MiXCR, one entry per CDR3 protein. The sample lists fewer than 850,000 distinct CDR3 sequences, 30% occurring once. The sequencing input was blood. The receptor was isolated from a girl under 18 with multiple sclerosis. This chain joins TRBV9 and TRBJ1-1, with TRBD1 as a possible D gene (5 bases). CDR3 sequence reads: CASSVAGTSEAFF. CDR3 nucleotide sequence: TGTGCCAGCAGCGTTGCCGGGACTAGTGAAGCTTTCTTT.